Listed below are T cell receptor beta chains from one sample, sequenced in a study of radiotherapy plus CTLA-4 blockade in lung cancer. Profiling relied on immunoSEQ multiplex PCR, and the TCRdb table lists in-frame clones only, not all of them. The sample holds 43,000 or so clones, roughly two thirds seen once. Here the sequenced sample was peripheral blood, taken from a patient treated with radiotherapy plus ipilimumab. These receptors were collected from a human donor with non-small cell lung cancer who had a complete response to radiotherapy plus ipilimumab. CDR3s include the opening cysteine and the closing phenylalanine or tryptophan. D genes are given only for firm matches. Only part of the rows carry a size: once, few, many, or a class if the clone is expanded.

TRBV7-9	few	TRBJ2-2	TRBD2	CASSRSGSSGELFF	TGTGCCAGCAGCCGTAGCGGGAGTAGCGGGGAGCTGTTTTTT
TRBV7-2	.	TRBJ2-7	TRBD2	CASSKGTSGIYEQYF	TGTGCCAGCAGCAAAGGGACTAGCGGGATTTACGAGCAGTACTTC
TRBV7-9	few	TRBJ2-7	TRBD2	CASSPRTSGGDYEQYF	TGTGCCAGCAGCCCCCGGACTAGCGGGGGGGACTACGAGCAGTACTTC
TRBV11-2	.	TRBJ2-7	TRBD2	CASSLTSGSGYEQYF	TGTGCCAGCAGCCTGACTAGCGGGAGTGGATACGAGCAGTACTTC
TRBV9	.	TRBJ2-7	TRBD2	CASSVDMGLAPYEQYF	TGTGCCAGCAGCGTAGATATGGGACTAGCGCCCTACGAGCAGTACTTC
TRBV7-8	.	TRBJ2-1	.	CASSVRDNYNEQFF	TGTGCCAGCAGCGTCCGGGACAACTACAATGAGCAGTTCTTC
TRBV21-1	.	TRBJ1-1	.	CASLKVWGQPSGWMNTEAFF	TGTGCCAGCTTAAAGGTGTGGGGACAGCCCAGCGGTTGGATGAACACTGAAGCTTTCTTT
TRBV6-5	.	TRBJ2-7	TRBD1	CASSFRGPYEQYF	TGTGCCAGCAGTTTCAGGGGGCCCTACGAGCAGTACTTC
TRBV7-3	once	TRBJ2-2	TRBD1	CASSQTGGLAELFF	TGTGCCAGCAGCCAGACAGGGGGCCTTGCGGAGCTGTTTTTT
TRBV2	.	TRBJ2-2	.	CASSPLRVGELFF	TGTGCCAGCAGCCCCCTACGGGTCGGGGAGCTGTTTTTT
TRBV9	.	TRBJ2-7	TRBD1	CASSPAGTGSYEQYF	TGTGCCAGCAGCCCGGCCGGGACAGGGTCCTACGAGCAGTACTTC
TRBV11-2	.	TRBJ2-1	.	CASSLQYEQFF	TGTGCCAGCAGCCTCCAGTATGAGCAGTTCTTC
TRBV19	.	TRBJ2-7	.	CASSSVIRGEGGEQYF	TGTGCCAGTAGTTCCGTTATCAGGGGCGAAGGTGGGGAGCAGTACTTC
TRBV7-2	.	TRBJ1-2	TRBD1	CASSLATGNYGYTF	TGTGCCAGCAGCTTAGCGACAGGGAACTATGGCTACACCTTC
TRBV18	once	TRBJ2-7	TRBD2	CASSPSGRAYEQYF	TGTGCCAGCTCACCTAGCGGGAGGGCCTACGAGCAGTACTTC
TRBV5-1	.	TRBJ1-3	TRBD1	CASSIQEGATGNTIYF	TGCGCCAGCAGCATACAAGAGGGGGCGACTGGAAACACCATATATTTT
TRBV28	.	TRBJ1-1	TRBD1	CASSSHTGANTEAFF	TGTGCCAGCAGTTCCCATACAGGGGCGAACACTGAAGCTTTCTTT
TRBV7-9	.	TRBJ2-5	TRBD1	CASSLGRDRGLRETQYF	TGTGCCAGCAGCTTAGGACGGGACAGGGGGCTTCGGGAGACCCAGTACTTC
TRBV2	.	TRBJ1-2	TRBD1	CASREQGSGYTF	TGTGCCAGCAGGGAACAGGGGTCTGGCTACACCTTC
TRBV7-3	.	TRBJ2-3	TRBD1	CASSPTGGRGADTQYF	TGTGCCAGCAGCCCTACAGGGGGCAGAGGGGCAGATACGCAGTATTTT
TRBV10-1	.	TRBJ1-4	.	CASSEGTSTNEKLFF	TGCGCCAGCAGTGAGGGGACATCTACTAATGAAAAACTGTTTTTT
TRBV7-2	.	TRBJ1-2	.	CASSPKLAGTAGYGYTF	TGTGCCAGCAGCCCAAAACTCGCGGGTACGGCTGGCTATGGCTACACCTTC
TRBV27	.	TRBJ1-4	.	CASGTGLAGRYEKLFF	TGTGCCAGCGGAACCGGGCTGGCGGGGAGGTACGAAAAACTGTTTTTT
TRBV7-2	.	TRBJ1-2	.	CASSARMGYTF	TGTGCCAGCAGCGCCAGGATGGGCTACACCTTC
TRBV7-9	.	TRBJ2-2	TRBD1	CASRGQGDTGELFF	TGTGCCAGCAGGGGACAGGGGGACACCGGGGAGCTGTTTTTT
TRBV29-1	.	TRBJ1-2	TRBD1	CSVEGDSYGYTF	TGCAGCGTTGAAGGGGACAGCTATGGCTACACCTTC
TRBV5-4	.	TRBJ1-1	TRBD1	CASSAGGNRETEAFF	TGTGCCAGCAGCGCAGGGGGTAATAGAGAGACTGAAGCTTTCTTT
TRBV5-4	.	TRBJ2-2	TRBD2	CASSRTSGRNAGELFF	TGTGCCAGCAGCCGTACTAGCGGGAGGAACGCCGGGGAGCTGTTTTTT
TRBV19	.	TRBJ2-5	.	CASSRQPLTGQYF	TGTGCCAGTAGCCGACAGCCACTTACAGGGCAGTACTTC
TRBV5-1	.	TRBJ2-3	.	CASSILGVEAQYF	TGCGCCAGCAGCATTTTAGGAGTAGAAGCGCAGTATTTT
TRBV30	.	TRBJ2-7	TRBD2	CAWSRDMGLVSYEQYF	TGTGCCTGGAGTCGCGATATGGGACTAGTTTCCTACGAGCAGTACTTC
TRBV19	.	TRBJ1-5	.	CASSLDPAGNQPQHF	TGTGCCAGTAGCCTAGATCCAGCCGGCAATCAGCCCCAGCATTTT
TRBV10-1	.	TRBJ2-7	.	CASSVEGEVGEQYF	TGCGCCAGCAGTGTGGAAGGGGAGGTGGGCGAGCAGTACTTC
TRBV27	.	TRBJ2-7	.	CASSLEGAVPYEQYF	TGTGCCAGCAGTTTGGAGGGAGCAGTTCCATACGAGCAGTACTTC
TRBV7-2	.	TRBJ2-3	TRBD2	CASSLAPGLAGGLSTDTQYF	TGTGCCAGCAGCTTAGCGCCCGGACTAGCGGGGGGCCTAAGCACAGATACGCAGTATTTT
TRBV18	.	TRBJ1-6	.	CASSTTASRDSPLHF	TGTGCCAGCTCAACGACAGCTTCCAGAGATTCACCCCTCCACTTT
TRBV5-4	.	TRBJ1-6	.	CASSLGGTAYNSPLHF	TGTGCCAGCAGCTTGGGCGGGACCGCTTATAATTCACCCCTCCACTTT
TRBV2	.	TRBJ1-4	.	CASSDLGQNEKLFF	TGTGCCAGCAGTGATCTGGGGCAAAATGAAAAACTGTTTTTT
TRBV19	.	TRBJ2-2	.	CASSNYAGPRLGGELFF	TGTGCCAGTAGTAATTACGCGGGGCCCAGATTGGGCGGGGAGCTGTTTTTT
TRBV11-3	few	TRBJ2-7	TRBD2	CASSLGLAEYSEQYF	TGTGCCAGCAGCCTGGGACTAGCGGAATACTCCGAGCAGTACTTC
TRBV5-4	few	TRBJ2-3	.	CASSPAGSTDTQYF	TGTGCCAGCAGCCCGGCAGGCTCCACAGATACGCAGTATTTT
TRBV6-5	.	TRBJ2-3	TRBD1	CASSYYGTGRGWQYF	TGTGCCAGCAGTTACTACGGGACAGGGAGAGGTTGGCAGTATTTT